These 2 T cell receptor beta chains share one sample of origin, sequenced in a study of blood T cell repertoires in COVID-19. Sequencing was performed with immunoSEQ multiplex PCR; in TCRdb, only in-frame clones are kept and a portion is missing. This table has about 150,000 clones, 84% appearing once. Sequenced sample: peripheral blood. Source of these receptors: a man between 18 and 29 years old with active or convalescent COVID-19.

The J gene is TRBJ1-2, the V gene TRBV7-9; 7 bases line up with TRBD1. CDR3 length: 15 amino acids. Trimming cost V 1 base and J 6 bases; bases outside gene matches: 8. Per the germline V gene, CDR1 is SEHNR and CDR2 is FQNEAQ (reference sequence). The CDR3 DNA reads TGTGCCAGCAGCTTAGAGGGGGCCCAAGTCCATGGCTACACCTTC. This translates into CASSLEGAQVHGYTF.

The chain has TRBV9 and TRBJ2-7; the match to TRBD1 covers 8 bases. The trim removed 4 bases at V and 5 bases at J, leaving 8 bases unmatched. CDR1 and CDR2 (germline): SGDLS, YYNGEE. The CDR3 totals 14 residues. The CDR3 DNA reads as TGTGCCAGCAGCCCCACGGGACAGGACCACGAGCAGTACTTC. Its protein is CASSPTGQDHEQYF.